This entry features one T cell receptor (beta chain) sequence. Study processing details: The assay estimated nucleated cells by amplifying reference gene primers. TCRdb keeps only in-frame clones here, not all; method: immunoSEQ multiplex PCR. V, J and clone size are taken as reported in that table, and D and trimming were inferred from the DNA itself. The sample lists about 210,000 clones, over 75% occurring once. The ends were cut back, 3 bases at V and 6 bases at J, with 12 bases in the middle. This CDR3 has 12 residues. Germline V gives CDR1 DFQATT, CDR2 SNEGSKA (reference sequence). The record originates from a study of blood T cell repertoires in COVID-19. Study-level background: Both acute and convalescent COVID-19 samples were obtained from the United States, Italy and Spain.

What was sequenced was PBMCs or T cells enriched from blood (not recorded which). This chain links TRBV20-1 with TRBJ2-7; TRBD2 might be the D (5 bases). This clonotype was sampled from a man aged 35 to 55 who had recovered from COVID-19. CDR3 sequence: CSASLGVSEQYF. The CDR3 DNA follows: TGCAGTGCTAGTCTCGGGGTTTCCGAGCAGTACTTC.